This T cell receptor (beta chain) was documented in a study of cytomegalovirus exposure and HLA in healthy donors. About the research overall: Earlier, approximately 190 million T cells were analyzed, and some 120 million unique TCR beta sequences were found among them.

The PCR was carried out with 60 Vbeta primers and 13 Jbeta primers. Only in-frame clones appear in the TCRdb table, and some are missing; sequencing was by immunoSEQ multiplex PCR. The sample lists about 200,000 clones, 70% to 80% occurring once. Germline trimming cut 1 base from V and 6 bases from J; bases unmatched to any gene: 7. Germline lookup yields CDR1 MGHRA and CDR2 YSYEKL. This CDR3 spans 15 amino acids. This chain connects TRBV4-1 to TRBJ1-2, with 8 bases aligning to TRBD1. The receptor was derived from a girl between 5 and 17 years old in good health and CMV-seropositive. Sequences were obtained from PBMCs. CDR3 sequence (DNA): TGCGCCAGCAGCCAAGCCTCTGACAGGGGCGATGGCTACACCTTC. It codes for CASSQASDRGDGYTF.